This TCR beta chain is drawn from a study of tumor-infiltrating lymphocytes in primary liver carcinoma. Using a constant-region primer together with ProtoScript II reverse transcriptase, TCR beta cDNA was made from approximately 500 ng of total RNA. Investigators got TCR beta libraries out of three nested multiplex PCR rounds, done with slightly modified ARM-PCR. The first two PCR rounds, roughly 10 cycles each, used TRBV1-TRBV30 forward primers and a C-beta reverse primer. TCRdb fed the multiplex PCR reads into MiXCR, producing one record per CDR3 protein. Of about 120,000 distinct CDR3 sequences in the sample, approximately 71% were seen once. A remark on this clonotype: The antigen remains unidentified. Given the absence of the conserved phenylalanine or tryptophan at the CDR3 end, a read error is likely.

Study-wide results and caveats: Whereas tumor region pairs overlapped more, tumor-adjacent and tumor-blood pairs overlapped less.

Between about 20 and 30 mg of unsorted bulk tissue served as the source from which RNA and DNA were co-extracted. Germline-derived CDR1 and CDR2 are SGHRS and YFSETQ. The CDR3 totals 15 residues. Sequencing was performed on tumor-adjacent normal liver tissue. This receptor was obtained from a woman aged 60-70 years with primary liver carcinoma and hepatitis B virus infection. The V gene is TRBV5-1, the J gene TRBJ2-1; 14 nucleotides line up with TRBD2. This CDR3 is CTSSLEGLAGGEQFL. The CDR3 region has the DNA TGCACCAGCAGCTTGGAAGGACTAGCGGGAGGTGAGCAGTTCTTG.